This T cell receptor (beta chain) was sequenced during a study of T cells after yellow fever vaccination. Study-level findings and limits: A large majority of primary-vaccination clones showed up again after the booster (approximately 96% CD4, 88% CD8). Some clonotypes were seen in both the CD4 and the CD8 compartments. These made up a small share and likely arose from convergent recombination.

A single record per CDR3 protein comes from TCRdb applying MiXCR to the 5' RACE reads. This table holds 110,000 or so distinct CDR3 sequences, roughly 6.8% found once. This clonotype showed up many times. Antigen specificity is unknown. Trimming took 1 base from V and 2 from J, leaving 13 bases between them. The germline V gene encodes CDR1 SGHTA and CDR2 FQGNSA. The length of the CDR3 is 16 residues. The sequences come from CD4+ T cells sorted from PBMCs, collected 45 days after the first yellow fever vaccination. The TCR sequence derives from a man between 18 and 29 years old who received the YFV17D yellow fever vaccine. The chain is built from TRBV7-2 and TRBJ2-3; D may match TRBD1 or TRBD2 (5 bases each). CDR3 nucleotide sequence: TGTGCCAGCAGCTTAGGTTTTCGGGGCCACACAGATACGCAGTATTTT. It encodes CASSLGFRGHTDTQYF.